These 10 T cell receptor beta chains originate from one sample sequenced in a study of glioma-infiltrating T cells after dendritic cell vaccination. Time point here: after dendritic cell vaccination, including at tumor progression/relapse. The table came from immunoSEQ multiplex PCR; TCRdb's copy has only in-frame clones and leaves some out. The repertoire holds some 99,000 clones, with around 80% as singletons. Sequences were derived from blood, sampled after dendritic cell vaccination. The receptors shown here come from a human donor with glioblastoma.

V gene TRBV6-1 combines with J gene TRBJ2-3; 8 nucleotides line up with TRBD1. V dropped 0 bases and J dropped 4; count of bases not matched to a gene: 6. The CDR3 is made up of 16 amino acids. Germline CDR1 is MNHNS and CDR2 is SASEGT. The CDR3 DNA is TGTGCCAGCAGTGAAGCACAGGGGGGTTGGGCAGATACGCAGTATTTT. Translation: CASSEAQGGWADTQYF.

The rearrangement uses TRBV5-1 and TRBJ2-1, with TRBD2 matching 10 bases. V was pared by 4 bases and J by 8 bases, with 9 bases of the junction left unmatched. The CDR3 has 15 amino acids. Germline values: CDR1 SGHRS, CDR2 YFSETQ. CDR3 sequence: CASSNLAGVGDEQFF. CDR3 sequence (DNA): TGCGCCAGCAGCAACCTAGCGGGAGTCGGTGATGAGCAGTTCTTC.

The J gene is TRBJ1-2, the V gene TRBV5-1; weak D call: TRBD1 (5 bases). V lost 1 base to trimming and J lost 5 bases, with 9 bases between them. Germline V gene sequence: CDR1 SGHRS, CDR2 YFSETQ. This CDR3 contains 13 residues. CDR3 DNA: TGCGCCAGCAGCTTGACTCAGGGATATGGCTACACCTTC. Translation: CASSLTQGYGYTF.

The V call is TRBV14, the J call TRBJ1-1; tentative D call: TRBD1 (5 bases). The CDR3 is 13 residues long. Trimming removed 1 base at V and 4 bases at J, with 7 bases between. The germline V gene encodes CDR1 SGHDN and CDR2 FVKESK. This CDR3 reads CASSQGRGTEAFF. As DNA, the CDR3 is TGTGCCAGCAGCCAAGGGAGGGGCACTGAAGCTTTCTTT.

This chain uses TRBV5-1 with TRBJ2-1; TRBD2 matches 8 bases. The CDR3 is 16 amino acids. Germline V CDR1 and CDR2: SGHRS, YFSETQ. V lost 5 bases to trimming and J lost 9 bases; unmatched junction nucleotides: 16. The CDR3 reads CASSPTRAGGTGEQFF. CDR3 bases: TGCGCCAGCAGTCCCACCCGTGCGGGAGGTACGGGTGAGCAGTTCTTC. The whole variable domain, filled in from reference TRBV5-1 and TRBJ2-1, reads KAGVTQTPRYLIKTRGQQVTLSCSPISGHRSVSWYQQTPGQGLQFLFEYFSETQRNKGNFPGRFSGRQFSNSRSEMNVSTLELGDSALYLCASSPTRAGGTGEQFFGPGTRLTVL.

The chain links TRBV6-1 to TRBJ2-6; 7 bases are a match to TRBD2. The CDR3 has 14 amino acids. CDR1 is MNHNS, CDR2 SASEGT, per germline. After removal of 4 bases from V and 3 bases from J, the junction contained 0 bases not matched to a gene. CDR3 in amino acids: CASSAGGGANVLTF. Here the CDR3 DNA reads TGTGCCAGCAGTGCGGGGGGTGGGGCCAACGTCCTGACTTTC.

The chain uses TRBV10-3 and TRBJ2-7; weak D call: TRBD2 (6 bases). Germline V CDR1 and CDR2: ENHRY, SYGVKD. The V and J ends lost 2 bases and 3 bases respectively, with 8 bases between them. The CDR3 covers 13 residues. The DNA for the CDR3 is TGTGCCATCAGTGAGGGACTAAGCTACGAGCAGTACTTC. Translation: CAISEGLSYEQYF.

Written as DNA, the CDR3 is TGCGCCAGCAGCTTGGGACTTCCCACCGGGGAGCTGTTTTTT. The encoded protein is CASSLGLPTGELFF. The chain employs TRBV5-1 and TRBJ2-2; no definite D call. The CDR3 is 14 residues long. Germline CDR1 reads SGHRS; CDR2 reads YFSETQ. V was clipped by 0 bases and J by 4 bases, with 7 bases between them.

The chain has TRBV4-1 and TRBJ2-4; 8 bases fit TRBD2. Germline trimming cut 4 bases from V and 6 bases from J; bases unmatched to any gene: 8. This CDR3 comprises 15 residues. From germline, CDR1 is MGHRA and CDR2 YSYEKL. DNA of the CDR3: TGCGCCAGCAGCCCCTATGGGCTAGCGGGAAACATTCAGTACTTC. Translation: CASSPYGLAGNIQYF.

This clone was recorded a few times. At one of its ends the junction is not consistent with the germline gene, which may arise from a read error. V usage is TRBV9 and J usage is TRBJ1-2; D unresolved. The CDR3 length is 9 residues. In germline, CDR1 is SGDLS, CDR2 YYNGEE. CDR3 nucleotide sequence: TGTGCCAGCGGTCCTGGGCCCAGCTTC. Residues: CASGPGPSF.